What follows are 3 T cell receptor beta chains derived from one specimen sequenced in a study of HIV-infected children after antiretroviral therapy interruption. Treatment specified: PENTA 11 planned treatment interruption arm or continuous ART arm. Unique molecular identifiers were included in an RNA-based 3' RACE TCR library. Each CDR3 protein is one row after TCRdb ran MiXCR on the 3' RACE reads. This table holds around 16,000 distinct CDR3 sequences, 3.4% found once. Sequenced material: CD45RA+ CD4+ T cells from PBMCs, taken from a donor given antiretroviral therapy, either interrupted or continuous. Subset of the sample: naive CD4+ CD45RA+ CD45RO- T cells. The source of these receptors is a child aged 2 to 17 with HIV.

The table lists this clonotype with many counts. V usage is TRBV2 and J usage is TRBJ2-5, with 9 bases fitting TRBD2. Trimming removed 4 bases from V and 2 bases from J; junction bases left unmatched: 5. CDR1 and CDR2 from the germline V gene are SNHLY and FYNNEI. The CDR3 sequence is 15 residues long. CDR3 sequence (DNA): TGTGCCAGCAGTGTAGAGCGGGGGGATCAAGAGACCCAGTACTTC. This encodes CASSVERGDQETQYF.

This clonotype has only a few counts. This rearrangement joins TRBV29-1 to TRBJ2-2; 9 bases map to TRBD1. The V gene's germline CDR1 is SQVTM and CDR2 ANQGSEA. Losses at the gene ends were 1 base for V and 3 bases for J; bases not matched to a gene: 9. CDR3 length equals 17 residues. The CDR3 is CSVEVWGTGIDTGELFF. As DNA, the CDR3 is TGCAGCGTTGAAGTATGGGGGACAGGGATAGACACCGGGGAGCTGTTTTTT.

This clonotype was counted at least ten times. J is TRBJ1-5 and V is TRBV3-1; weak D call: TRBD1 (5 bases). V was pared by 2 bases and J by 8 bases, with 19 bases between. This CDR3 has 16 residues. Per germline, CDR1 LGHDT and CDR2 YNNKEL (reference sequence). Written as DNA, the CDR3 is TGTGCCAGCAGCCAATCAAAGGGGACCCCTGCTGAGCCCCAGCATTTT. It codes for CASSQSKGTPAEPQHF.